The 27 T cell receptor beta chains below come from one sample, sequenced in a study of cytomegalovirus exposure and HLA in healthy donors. PCR amplification relied on 60 Vbeta primers (plus 13 Jbeta primers). Measured with immunoSEQ multiplex PCR; TCRdb has only the in-frame clones, and not every one. Here the sample spans tens of thousands of clones, under 80% being singletons. The sample consisted of PBMCs. The source of these receptors is a man aged 55 to 70 in good health and CMV-seronegative.

This clone was observed a handful of times. The gene calls are TRBV2 and TRBJ2-7; no definite D call. V lost 9 bases, J lost 3 bases, and 15 bases lay in between. The CDR3 is made up of 13 amino acids. Germline V gene sequence: CDR1 SNHLY, CDR2 FYNNEI. In DNA, the CDR3 is TGTGCCAGTAATCTAGTCGTCGGCTACGAGCAGTACTTC. Its translation: CASNLVVGYEQYF.

This rearrangement joins TRBV5-1 to TRBJ1-2; no clear D. There are 13 residues in the CDR3. CDR1 is SGHRS and CDR2 is YFSETQ in the germline V gene. Trimming shortened V by 4 bases and J by 6 bases, and 13 bases separated the two germline ends. The CDR3 region has the DNA TGCGCCAGCAGCCCTCTCTGGGGAGATGGCTACACCTTC. Protein sequence: CASSPLWGDGYTF. The full variable domain, with the rest looked up from reference TRBV5-1 and TRBJ1-2, is KAGVTQTPRYLIKTRGQQVTLSCSPISGHRSVSWYQQTPGQGLQFLFEYFSETQRNKGNFPGRFSGRQFSNSRSEMNVSTLELGDSALYLCASSPLWGDGYTFGSGTRLTVV.

This chain uses TRBV10-3 with TRBJ2-3; TRBD1 is a possible D gene (7 bases). Germline V gene lookup returns CDR1 ENHRY and CDR2 SYGVKD. The CDR3 length is 16 residues. V shed 10 bases and J shed 5 bases, with 25 bases lying between them. In DNA, the CDR3 is TGTGCCAGCAGGGGGGTCTCACAAGGGACACAAGATACGCAGTATTTT. Translation: CASRGVSQGTQDTQYF.

J is TRBJ2-1 and V is TRBV19, with D perhaps TRBD2 (6 bases). V was trimmed by 5 bases and J by 6 bases, leaving 11 bases between them. Germline V gives CDR1 LNHDA, CDR2 SQIVND (reference sequence). There are 13 residues in the CDR3. The CDR3 region has the DNA TGTGCCAGTAGTCCGGTGGGGGGCAATGAGCAGTTCTTC. Translating gives CASSPVGGNEQFF.

The chain has TRBV6-1 and TRBJ1-6, with D perhaps matching TRBD1 (5 bases). Germline CDR1 and CDR2: MNHNS and SASEGT. The CDR3 covers 15 residues. Trimming pared 3 bases from V and 7 bases from J, leaving 13 bases between. The CDR3 loop reads CASSDDRGGNSPLHF. CDR3 nucleotides: TGTGCCAGCAGTGACGACCGGGGGGGAAATTCACCCCTCCACTTT.

The chain links TRBV5-6 to TRBJ2-5; 8 bases fit TRBD1. CDR3 length equals 15 residues. Per germline, CDR1 SGHDT and CDR2 YYEEEE. Trimming took 1 base from V and 4 from J; bases not matched to a gene: 6. The CDR3 DNA is TGTGCCAGCAGCTTGAGGGACAGGAGACCAGAGACCCAGTACTTC. Encoded protein: CASSLRDRRPETQYF. The whole variable domain, remainder taken from reference TRBV5-6 and TRBJ2-5, is DAGVTQSPTHLIKTRGQQVTLRCSPKSGHDTVSWYQQALGQGPQFIFQYYEEEERQRGNFPDRFSGHQFPNYSSELNVNALLLGDSALYLCASSLRDRRPETQYFGPGTRLLVL.

The J gene is TRBJ1-2, the V gene TRBV19; a possible D gene is TRBD1 (6 bases). The CDR3 has 12 amino acids. The germline V gene has CDR1 LNHDA and CDR2 SQIVND (reference sequence). Trimming pared 6 bases from V and 7 bases from J, leaving 12 bases between. This CDR3 is CASRGQGFGYTF. For the CDR3, the DNA is TGTGCCAGTAGAGGGCAGGGGTTTGGCTACACCTTC.

In regard to this clone: A much bigger clone sits one base away, suggesting this may be a read error. The chain joins TRBV7-9 to TRBJ1-1; 7 bases agree with TRBD1. The V gene's germline CDR1 is SEHNR and CDR2 FQNEAQ (reference sequence). The junction had 2 bases not matched to a gene; V was cut back by 4 bases and J by 3 bases. The CDR3 loop spans 13 amino acids. The CDR3 DNA reads TGTGCCAGCAGCTCGGGACAGTACACTGAAGCTTTCTTT. Its protein is CASSSGQYTEAFF.

The chain is built from TRBV6-5 and TRBJ2-7; 10 bases match TRBD1. The germline CDR1 and CDR2 sequences are MNHEY and SVGAGI. This CDR3 contains 15 residues. Unmatched junction bases numbered 6, after V lost 6 bases and J lost 1 base. The CDR3 reads CASSSGTGVSYEQYF. The CDR3 coding sequence is TGTGCCAGCAGCTCCGGGACAGGGGTTTCCTACGAGCAGTACTTC.

This clone was seen just once. V is TRBV19 and J is TRBJ1-1; TRBD1 agrees at 8 bases. The CDR3 is 12 amino acids. J gave up 3 bases and V 6 bases, and 0 bases lay outside the gene matches. The germline gives CDR1 LNHDA, CDR2 SQIVND (reference sequence). The CDR3 DNA follows: TGTGCCAGTAGGACAGGGGACACTGAAGCTTTCTTT. Translated: CASRTGDTEAFF.

The chain recombines TRBV6-5 with TRBJ1-2; 7 nucleotides line up with TRBD1. CDR3 length equals 14 residues. V dropped 6 bases and J dropped 4; count of bases not matched to a gene: 8. Germline V lookup: CDR1 MNHEY, CDR2 SVGAGI. The CDR3 DNA sequence: TGTGCCAGCAGACCAACAGGGGTTGTCTATGGCTACACCTTC. This codes for CASRPTGVVYGYTF.

This clone showed up just a few times. This chain connects TRBV19 to TRBJ1-5, with D tentatively TRBD1 (6 bases). V lost 7 bases, J lost 6 bases, and 19 bases lay in between. Germline CDR1 LNHDA, CDR2 SQIVND (reference sequence). The CDR3 is 15 amino acids. This CDR3 reads CASTPGVRVVQPQHF. For the CDR3, the DNA is TGTGCCAGTACGCCAGGGGTAAGGGTAGTTCAGCCCCAGCATTTT.

This sequence joins TRBV10-3 and TRBJ2-1, with a weak D call TRBD1 (6 bases). The CDR3 has 11 amino acids. Looked up from germline, CDR1 is ENHRY and CDR2 is SYGVKD. V was pared by 10 bases and J by 7 bases, with 11 bases between. The CDR3 sequence: CATQGVNEQFF. CDR3 sequence (DNA): TGTGCCACACAGGGCGTGAATGAGCAGTTCTTC.

The chain links TRBV9 to TRBJ1-2; 7 positions match TRBD1. The CDR3 loop spans 15 amino acids. The V gene's germline CDR1 is SGDLS and CDR2 YYNGEE. J gave up 3 bases and V 4 bases, and 9 bases lay outside the gene matches. In DNA form, the CDR3 reads TGTGCCAGCAGCCAAAAGAGACAGGGACACTATGGCTACACCTTC. Protein product: CASSQKRQGHYGYTF.

The chain has TRBV18 and TRBJ1-4; 8 bases map to TRBD1. Looked up from germline, CDR1 is KGHSH and CDR2 is LQKENI. V lost 8 bases, J lost 5 bases, and 4 bases stayed unmatched. CDR3 length equals 13 residues. The CDR3 region is CASRRQGNEKLFF. The CDR3 DNA reads as TGTGCCAGCCGGCGACAGGGGAATGAAAAACTGTTTTTT.

The genes are TRBV28 and TRBJ2-1; D perhaps matches TRBD2 (7 bases). Germline lookup yields CDR1 MDHEN and CDR2 SYDVKM. CDR3 length equals 14 residues. The CDR3: CAGGGGGPGNEQFF. The CDR3 DNA sequence: TGTGCTGGAGGAGGGGGGGGGCCAGGGAATGAGCAGTTCTTC.

The chain combines TRBV27 with TRBJ1-4; 9 nucleotides match TRBD1. This CDR3 is 15 amino acids long. Losses at the gene ends were 5 bases for V and 6 bases for J; bases not matched to a gene: 7. The germline V gene has CDR1 MNHEY and CDR2 SMNVEV (reference sequence). CDR3 nucleotides: TGTGCCAGCAGTAATACAGGGGGCCCCTATGAAAAACTGTTTTTT. Encoded protein: CASSNTGGPYEKLFF.

This clone was detected once. The CDR3 region has the DNA TGTGCCAGCAGCCCCCCGACTAGCGCCGCGAACACCGGGGAGCTGTTTTTT. The encoded protein is CASSPPTSAANTGELFF. The J gene is TRBJ2-2, the V gene TRBV7-9; 8 bases line up with TRBD2. CDR1 and CDR2 (germline): SEHNR, FQNEAQ (reference sequence). The CDR3 loop spans 17 amino acids. The V segment lost 5 bases and the J segment 0 bases; nucleotides outside the gene matches: 8.

The V gene is TRBV19, the J gene TRBJ2-6, with TRBD1 as a possible D gene (5 bases). This CDR3 contains 14 residues. CDR1 is LNHDA, CDR2 SQIVND, per germline (reference sequence). Trimming took off 10 bases at V and 4 bases at J, with 14 bases between the two ends. CDR3 protein: CATSQGVGANVLTF. The CDR3 DNA sequence: TGTGCCACTTCACAAGGGGTGGGGGCCAACGTCCTGACTTTC.

This clone has more than one count but fewer than ten. This chain connects TRBV6-5 to TRBJ2-1, with 7 bases matching TRBD2. CDR3 size: 12 residues. Trimming took 5 bases from V and 10 from J; bases not matched to a gene: 5. Germline CDR1 MNHEY, CDR2 SVGAGI. Here the CDR3 reads CASSPWGGEQFF. The CDR3 nucleotides read TGTGCCAGCAGTCCCTGGGGGGGAGAGCAGTTCTTC.

This clone has a handful of counts. V gene TRBV4-1 combines with J gene TRBJ1-1, with D tentatively TRBD1 (5 bases). The CDR3 is 14 residues long. From germline, CDR1 is MGHRA and CDR2 YSYEKL. The V gene lost 3 bases and the J gene lost 5 bases, with 13 bases spanning the gap. The CDR3, as DNA: TGCGCCAGCAGCCACCCATTGGGGGGGACTGAAGCTTTCTTT. Translated: CASSHPLGGTEAFF.

This rearrangement joins TRBV19 to TRBJ1-2; D not resolved. The CDR3 is 14 residues long. Germline V gene data show CDR1 as LNHDA and CDR2 as SQIVND (reference sequence). V shed 4 bases and J shed 0 bases, with 9 bases lying between them. The CDR3: CASSTQRSNYGYTF. The CDR3 DNA reads as TGTGCCAGTAGTACTCAGAGGTCTAACTATGGCTACACCTTC. Looking up the rest from reference TRBV19 and TRBJ1-2 gives the full variable domain: DGGITQSPKYLFRKEGQNVTLSCEQNLNHDAMYWYRQDPGQGLRLIYYSQIVNDFQKGDIAEGYSVSREKKESFPLTVTSAQKNPTAFYLCASSTQRSNYGYTFGSGTRLTVV.

This chain joins TRBV5-5 and TRBJ2-2, with TRBD2 as a possible D gene (5 bases). Germline V lookup: CDR1 SGHKS, CDR2 YYEKEE (reference sequence). The CDR3 has 15 amino acids. V lost 4 bases and J lost 5, with 15 bases in between. This CDR3 is CASSSLRVDTGELFF. The CDR3 coding sequence is TGTGCCAGCAGCAGTCTGCGGGTTGATACCGGGGAGCTGTTTTTT.

The chain combines TRBV7-3 with TRBJ2-1; 11 nucleotides agree with TRBD2. Trimming took 5 bases from V and 6 from J; bases not matched to a gene: 9. The CDR3 extends over 16 amino acids. Germline V gene sequence: CDR1 SGHTA, CDR2 FQGTGA. The CDR3 region has the DNA TGTGCCAGCAGCCAAACTCTAGCGGGGGGCCTCAATGAGCAGTTCTTC. It encodes CASSQTLAGGLNEQFF.

The rearrangement uses TRBV7-6 and TRBJ1-2, with no clear D. The V gene's germline CDR1 is SGHVS and CDR2 FNYEAQ. The CDR3 has 13 amino acids. V gave up 1 base and J gave up 7 bases, with 10 bases separating them. For the CDR3, the DNA is TGTGCCAGCAGCTTAGGACGCGGCCCTGGCTACACCTTC. Translation gives CASSLGRGPGYTF.

The CDR3 loop reads CASSSGGDQYF. CDR3 nucleotide sequence: TGTGCCAGCAGCTCGGGGGGGGACCAGTACTTC. The V call is TRBV7-3, the J call TRBJ2-5; TRBD2 matches 8 bases. The CDR3 is 11 residues long. Trimming cost V 4 bases and J 10 bases; bases outside gene matches: 2. CDR1 is SGHTA and CDR2 is FQGTGA in the germline V gene.

V gene TRBV5-1 combines with J gene TRBJ2-1; 10 bases match TRBD2. CDR3 length: 15 residues. Trimming cost V 2 bases and J 4 bases; bases outside gene matches: 3. CDR1 is SGHRS, CDR2 YFSETQ, per germline. CDR3 residues: CASSFAGLAYNEQFF. As DNA, the CDR3 is TGCGCCAGCAGCTTTGCGGGACTAGCGTACAATGAGCAGTTCTTC.